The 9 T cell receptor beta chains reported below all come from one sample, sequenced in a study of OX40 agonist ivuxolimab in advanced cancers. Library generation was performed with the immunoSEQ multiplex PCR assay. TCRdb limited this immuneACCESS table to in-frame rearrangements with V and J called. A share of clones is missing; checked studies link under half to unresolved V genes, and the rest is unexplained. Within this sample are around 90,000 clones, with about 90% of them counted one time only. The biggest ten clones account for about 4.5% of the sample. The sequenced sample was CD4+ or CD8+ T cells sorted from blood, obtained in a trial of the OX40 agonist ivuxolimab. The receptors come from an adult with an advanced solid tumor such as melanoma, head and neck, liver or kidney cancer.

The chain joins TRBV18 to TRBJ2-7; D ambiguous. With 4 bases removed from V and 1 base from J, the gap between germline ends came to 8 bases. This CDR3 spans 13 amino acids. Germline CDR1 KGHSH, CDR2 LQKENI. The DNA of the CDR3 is TGTGCCAGCTCACTTCAGACTTCCTACGAGCAGTACTTC. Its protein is CASSLQTSYEQYF.

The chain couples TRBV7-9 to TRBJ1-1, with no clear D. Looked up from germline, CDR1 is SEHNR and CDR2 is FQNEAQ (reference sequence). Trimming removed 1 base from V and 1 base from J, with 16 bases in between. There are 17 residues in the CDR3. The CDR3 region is CASSLVDPPVRNTEAFF. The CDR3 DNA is TGTGCCAGCAGCTTAGTAGATCCGCCGGTAAGGAACACTGAAGCTTTCTTT.

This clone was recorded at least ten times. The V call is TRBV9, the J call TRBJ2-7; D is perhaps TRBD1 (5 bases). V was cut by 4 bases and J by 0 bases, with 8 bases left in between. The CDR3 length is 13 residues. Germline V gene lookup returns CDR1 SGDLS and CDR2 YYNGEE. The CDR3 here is CASSRTPSYEQYF. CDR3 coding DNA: TGTGCCAGCAGCCGGACACCCTCCTACGAGCAGTACTTC.

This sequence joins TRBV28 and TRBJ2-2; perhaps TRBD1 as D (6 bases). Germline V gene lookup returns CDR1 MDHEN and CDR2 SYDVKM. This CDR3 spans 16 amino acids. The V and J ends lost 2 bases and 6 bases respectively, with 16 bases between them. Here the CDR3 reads CASSLVRTVRAGELFF. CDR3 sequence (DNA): TGTGCCAGCAGTTTAGTTCGGACAGTGAGAGCCGGGGAGCTGTTTTTT. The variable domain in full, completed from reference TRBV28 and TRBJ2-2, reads DVKVTQSSRYLVKRTGEKVFLECVQDMDHENMFWYRQDPGLGLRLIYFSYDVKMKEKGDIPEGYSVSREKKERFSLILESASTNQTSMYLCASSLVRTVRAGELFFGEGSRLTVL.

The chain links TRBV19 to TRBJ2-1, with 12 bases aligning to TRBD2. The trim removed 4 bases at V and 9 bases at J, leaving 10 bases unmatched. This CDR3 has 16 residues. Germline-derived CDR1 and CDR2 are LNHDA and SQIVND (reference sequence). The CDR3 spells CASSTPFTSGRLEQFF. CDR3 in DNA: TGTGCCAGTAGTACTCCATTCACTAGCGGGAGGCTTGAGCAGTTCTTC.

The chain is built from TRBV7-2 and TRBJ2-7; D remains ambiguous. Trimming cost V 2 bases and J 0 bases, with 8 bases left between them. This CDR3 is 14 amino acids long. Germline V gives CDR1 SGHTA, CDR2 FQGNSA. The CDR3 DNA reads TGTGCCAGCAGCTTATATCTGAGCTCCTACGAGCAGTACGTC. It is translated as CASSLYLSSYEQYV.

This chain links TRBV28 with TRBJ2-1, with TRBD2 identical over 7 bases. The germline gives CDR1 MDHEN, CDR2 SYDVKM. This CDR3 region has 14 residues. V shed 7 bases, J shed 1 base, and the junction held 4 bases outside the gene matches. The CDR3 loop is CASTPSGSYNEQFF. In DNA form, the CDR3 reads TGTGCCAGCACACCTAGCGGTTCCTACAATGAGCAGTTCTTC. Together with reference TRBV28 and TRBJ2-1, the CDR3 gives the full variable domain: DVKVTQSSRYLVKRTGEKVFLECVQDMDHENMFWYRQDPGLGLRLIYFSYDVKMKEKGDIPEGYSVSREKKERFSLILESASTNQTSMYLCASTPSGSYNEQFFGPGTRLTVL.

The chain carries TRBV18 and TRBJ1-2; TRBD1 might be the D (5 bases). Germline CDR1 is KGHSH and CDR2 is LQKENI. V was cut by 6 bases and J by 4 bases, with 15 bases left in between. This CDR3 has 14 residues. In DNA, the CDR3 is TGTGCCAGCTCTCCGGGGGGTACAGGCTATGGCTACACCTTC. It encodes CASSPGGTGYGYTF.

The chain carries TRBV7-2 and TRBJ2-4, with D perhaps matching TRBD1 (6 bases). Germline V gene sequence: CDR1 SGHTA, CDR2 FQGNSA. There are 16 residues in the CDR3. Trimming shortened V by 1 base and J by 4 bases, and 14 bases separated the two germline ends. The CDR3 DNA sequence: TGTGCCAGCAGCTTAGAGGACAGACCCCTAAAAAACATTCAGTACTTC. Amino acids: CASSLEDRPLKNIQYF.